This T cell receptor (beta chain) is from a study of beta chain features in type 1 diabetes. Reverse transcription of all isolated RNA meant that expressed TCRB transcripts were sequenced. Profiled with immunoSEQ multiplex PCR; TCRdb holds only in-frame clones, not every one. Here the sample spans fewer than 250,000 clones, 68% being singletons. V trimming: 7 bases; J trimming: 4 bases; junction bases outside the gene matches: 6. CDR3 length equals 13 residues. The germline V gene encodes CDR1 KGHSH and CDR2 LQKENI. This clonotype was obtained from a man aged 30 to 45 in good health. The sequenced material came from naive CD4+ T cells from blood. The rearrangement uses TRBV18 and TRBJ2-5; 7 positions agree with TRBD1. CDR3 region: CASYYRQGETQYF. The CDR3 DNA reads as TGTGCCAGCTACTACCGACAGGGAGAGACCCAGTACTTC.